This entry lists 29 T cell receptor beta chains sequenced from one sample in a study of Graves' ophthalmopathy and Graves' hyperthyroidism (dated by TCRdb to about 2018). The reads were generated on an Illumina HiSeq 2000. For repertoire sequencing, the TCR beta CDR3 regions were amplified from RNA transcripts. A first-round RT-PCR used HTBI primers with the Qiagen OneStep RT-PCR kit, followed by a second-round multiplex PCR, size selection and purification. TCRdb passed the public sequencing reads through fastp at Q25 and MiXCR, retaining productive beta sequences. Every distinct CDR3 protein forms one entry, paired with its most common genes and DNA. The sample contains roughly 500,000 distinct CDR3 sequences, roughly an eighth of them found a single time. The ten biggest clones cover about 10% of the sample. Sequencing was done on a sample of blood. The source is a woman aged 25 to 39 with Graves' ophthalmopathy. Donor details come from another sample of the same person, matched by shared clones.

The sample holds a few counts of this clonotype. The J gene is TRBJ2-7, the V gene TRBV24-1; TRBD2 matches at 12 bases. J was trimmed by 7 bases and V by 4 bases; bases with no gene match: 10. In germline, CDR1 is KGHDR, CDR2 SFDVKD. The CDR3 spans 16 residues. CDR3 nucleotides: TGTGCCACCAGTGACCAGACTAGCGGGAGACCCCGGGAGCAGTACTTC. Protein sequence: CATSDQTSGRPREQYF.

This clonotype has just a few counts. The CDR3: CATAGTGIRQPQHF. DNA of the CDR3: TGTGCCACAGCCGGGACAGGGATACGTCAGCCCCAGCATTTT. V and J are TRBV6-1 and TRBJ1-5, with 9 nucleotides matching TRBD1. J was trimmed by 6 bases and V by 10 bases; bases with no gene match: 10. This CDR3 is built from 14 residues. Germline V gene lookup returns CDR1 MNHNS and CDR2 SASEGT.

This clonotype turned up a few times. The rearrangement uses TRBV7-8 and TRBJ1-2; tentatively, D is TRBD1 (6 bases). CDR1 is SGHVS, CDR2 FQNEAQ, per germline. CDR3 size: 14 residues. Trimming shortened V by 4 bases and J by 4 bases, and 13 bases separated the two germline ends. CDR3 region: CASSSNRVIYGYTF. Written as DNA, the CDR3 is TGTGCCAGCAGCTCAAACAGGGTCATCTATGGCTACACCTTC. The full variable domain, rest sourced from reference TRBV7-8 and TRBJ1-2, is GAGVSQSPRYKVAKRGQDVALRCDPISGHVSLFWYQQALGQGPEFLTYFQNEAQLDKSGLPSDRFFAERPEGSVSTLKIQRTQQEDSAVYLCASSSNRVIYGYTFGSGTRLTVV.

This clonotype was counted at least ten times. This chain joins TRBV7-3 and TRBJ2-7; tentatively, D is TRBD1 (5 bases). V lost 5 bases, J lost 2 bases, and 16 bases lay in between. The CDR3 has 15 residues. Germline CDR1 is SGHTA and CDR2 is FQGTGA. The CDR3 nucleotides read TGTGCCAGCAGCACGTCCCCAGGGTCCCCCTACGAGCAGTACTTC. It codes for CASSTSPGSPYEQYF.

The table lists this clonotype with many counts. The chain is built from TRBV20-1 and TRBJ1-5; no clear D gene. The germline CDR1 and CDR2 sequences are DFQATT and SNEGSKA (reference sequence). Trimming removed 1 base from V and 0 bases from J, with 10 bases in between. This CDR3 has 15 residues. The chain's CDR3 is CSARARWNSNQPQHF. In DNA form, the CDR3 reads TGCAGTGCTAGAGCCCGATGGAATAGCAATCAGCCCCAGCATTTT.

The chain recombines TRBV30 with TRBJ1-5; the match to TRBD1 covers 7 bases. V shed 5 bases and J 0 bases; nucleotides not matched to a gene: 4. The CDR3 consists of 14 residues. Per the germline V gene, CDR1 is GTSNPN and CDR2 is SVGIG (reference sequence). CDR3 in DNA: TGTGCCTGGGCGACAGGGAATAGCAATCAGCCCCAGCATTTT. It specifies CAWATGNSNQPQHF.

To note about this clonotype: A read error may explain this, as a much larger clone is one base away. The missing conserved phenylalanine or tryptophan at the end of this CDR3 makes a read error likely. V is TRBV5-1 and J is TRBJ1-2, with 8 positions matching TRBD1. This CDR3 region has 15 residues. V lost 4 bases to trimming and J lost 3 bases; unmatched junction nucleotides: 8. Germline V lookup: CDR1 SGHRS, CDR2 YFSETQ. The CDR3 nucleotides read TGCGCCAGCAGCCTTTCAGACAGGGGCGACTATGGCTACACCTTA. This translates into CASSLSDRGDYGYTL.

This sequence joins TRBV15 and TRBJ1-1, with no clear D. The CDR3 is 15 amino acids. CDR1 is LNHNV, CDR2 YYDKDF, per germline (reference sequence). V was cut by 0 bases and J by 1 base, with 9 bases left in between. The CDR3 DNA is TGTGCCACCAGCAGAGATAGGGAGGCGAACACTGAAGCTTTCTTT. Encoded protein: CATSRDREANTEAFF.

In its sample, this clonotype was seen many times. This chain links TRBV6-2 or TRBV6-3 with TRBJ2-6; D is ambiguous. In germline, CDR1 is MNHEY, CDR2 SVGEGT. V lost 6 bases and J 0 bases, leaving 9 bases between the germline ends. The CDR3 loop spans 15 amino acids. The CDR3 DNA follows: TGTGCCAGCAGCGACATATCCTCTGGGGCCAACGTCCTGACTTTC. This codes for CASSDISSGANVLTF.

V is TRBV27 and J is TRBJ2-2, with D possibly matching TRBD2 (6 bases). This CDR3 comprises 15 residues. Germline values: CDR1 MNHEY, CDR2 SMNVEV (reference sequence). Trimming removed 3 bases at V and 6 bases at J, with 14 bases between. The CDR3 DNA reads TGTGCCAGCAGTTTGGGTCGTTCTAGCGCCGGGGAGCTGTTTTTT. Translation: CASSLGRSSAGELFF.

This clonotype came up many times. V gene TRBV9 combines with J gene TRBJ2-5; 8 bases align to TRBD2. CDR3 length: 15 amino acids. V lost 4 bases and J lost 9; bases outside the gene matches: 14. CDR1 and CDR2 (germline): SGDLS, YYNGEE. CDR3 residues: CASSPGTSWMGAQYF. The CDR3 DNA reads TGTGCCAGCAGCCCTGGGACTAGTTGGATGGGGGCCCAGTACTTC.

This clonotype has at least ten counts. The chain recombines TRBV6-5 with TRBJ2-7; no definite D call. The V gene's germline CDR1 is MNHEY and CDR2 SVGAGI. The CDR3 covers 16 residues. Trimming removed 0 bases at V and 6 bases at J, with 18 bases between. The CDR3 loop is CASSYSGLPTVGEQYF. In nucleotides, the CDR3 is TGTGCCAGCAGTTACTCCGGCCTCCCCACCGTGGGCGAGCAGTACTTC.

This clonotype has only a few counts. One junction end disagrees with the germline gene, perhaps due to a read error. The rearrangement uses TRBV3-1 and TRBJ2-4, with D perhaps matching TRBD1 (5 bases). This CDR3 comprises 16 residues. Germline CDR1 LGHDT, CDR2 YNNKEL (reference sequence). The CDR3 DNA follows: TGTGCCAGCAGCCAAGATCTGGGATGGGGCAAAAACATTAAGTACTTC. This encodes CASSQDLGWGKNIKYF.

This clonotype showed up many times. The J gene is TRBJ1-1, the V gene TRBV5-1; TRBD1 matches 10 bases. CDR1 and CDR2 from the germline V gene are SGHRS and YFSETQ. After removal of 3 bases from V and 1 base from J, the junction contained 6 bases not matched to a gene. The CDR3 runs to 16 residues. The CDR3 DNA reads TGCGCCAGCAGCTCAGGACAGGGGGGATGGAACACTGAAGCTTTCTTT. This translates into CASSSGQGGWNTEAFF.

This clonotype was observed many times. The chain is built from TRBV6-5 and TRBJ1-2; D is undetermined. Trimming removed 2 bases from V and 2 bases from J, with 9 bases in between. Germline CDR1 is MNHEY and CDR2 is SVGAGI. This CDR3 region has 14 residues. The CDR3 here is CASSYLPENYGYTF. The DNA of the CDR3 is TGTGCCAGCAGTTACCTCCCGGAAAACTATGGCTACACCTTC.

This clonotype was detected ten times or more. The chain joins TRBV11-1 to TRBJ1-1; TRBD1 agrees at 7 bases. CDR1 and CDR2 (germline): SGHAT, FQDESV (reference sequence). The junction had 15 bases not matched to a gene; V was cut back by 0 bases and J by 2 bases. The length of the CDR3 is 19 residues. CDR3 sequence reads: CASSLALHPGQTYNTEAFF. The CDR3 DNA follows: TGTGCCAGCAGCTTAGCGCTCCATCCGGGACAGACCTACAACACTGAAGCTTTCTTT.

This clonotype has a count of ten or more. This chain uses TRBV6-2 or TRBV6-3 with TRBJ1-5; D is undetermined. The V end was cut by 3 bases, the J end by 7 bases, with 10 bases between. Germline CDR1 MNHEY, CDR2 SVGEGT. CDR3 length: 13 amino acids. The CDR3 region has the DNA TGTGCCAGCAGTTATAGCGGACCGCAGCCCCAGCATTTT. Protein product: CASSYSGPQPQHF.

Only a few counts were recorded for this clonotype. This rearrangement joins TRBV6-5 to TRBJ2-7; 7 bases are a match to TRBD2. This CDR3 has 14 residues. V lost 7 bases, J lost 7 bases, and 13 bases stayed unmatched. The germline V gene has CDR1 MNHEY and CDR2 SVGAGI. CDR3 DNA sequence: TGTGCCAGCACCACAAGTCTCACGGGAGGTGAGCAGTACTTC. Amino acid sequence: CASTTSLTGGEQYF.

Notes on this clonotype: A read error may explain this, as a much larger clone is one base away. This CDR3 is missing its conserved last phenylalanine or tryptophan, likely due to a read error. V and J are TRBV4-2 and TRBJ1-1; 7 bases line up with TRBD1. Germline V lookup: CDR1 LGHNA, CDR2 YNFKEQ. The CDR3 sequence is 13 residues long. Trimming at V came to 4 bases and at J to 7 bases, leaving 6 bases not matched to a gene. CDR3 protein: CASSLNRDSEAFV. CDR3 coding DNA: TGTGCCAGCAGCCTCAACCGGGACAGTGAAGCTTTCGTT.

The CDR3 reads CASSTTGALSLETQYF. Here the CDR3 DNA reads TGCGCCAGCAGTACTACAGGGGCCCTTAGTCTCGAGACCCAGTACTTC. The chain carries TRBV5-1 and TRBJ2-5; 7 positions agree with TRBD1. The V segment lost 5 bases and the J segment 5 bases; nucleotides outside the gene matches: 15. This CDR3 is 16 amino acids long. Per germline, CDR1 SGHRS and CDR2 YFSETQ.

This clonotype was counted at least ten times. The CDR3 DNA reads as TGTGCCAGCAGCCTAGTTATGGCTAGCGGGGGGGCAGGCCAAGAGACCCAGTACTTC. Residues: CASSLVMASGGAGQETQYF. The chain has TRBV7-8 and TRBJ2-5, with TRBD2 matching over 12 bases. The germline gives CDR1 SGHVS, CDR2 FQNEAQ. This CDR3 has 19 amino acids. V was pared by 5 bases and J by 1 base, with 14 bases of the junction left unmatched.

In this sample, this clonotype turned up many times. The chain combines TRBV19 with TRBJ1-6, with D unresolved. V was cut by 2 bases and J by 6 bases, with 8 bases left in between. The CDR3 has 14 amino acids. The V gene's germline CDR1 is LNHDA and CDR2 SQIVND (reference sequence). In nucleotides, the CDR3 is TGTGCCAGTAGTATAACCCGGATTAATTCACCCCTCCACTTT. The encoded protein is CASSITRINSPLHF. The variable domain in full, completed from reference TRBV19 and TRBJ1-6, reads DGGITQSPKYLFRKEGQNVTLSCEQNLNHDAMYWYRQDPGQGLRLIYYSQIVNDFQKGDIAEGYSVSREKKESFPLTVTSAQKNPTAFYLCASSITRINSPLHFGNGTRLTVT.

This clonotype occurred many times. The chain carries TRBV2 and TRBJ2-7, with a tentative D call TRBD2 (5 bases). V lost 9 bases and J 0 bases, leaving 15 bases between the germline ends. The CDR3 contains 14 residues. Germline CDR1 reads SNHLY; CDR2 reads FYNNEI. This CDR3 reads CASRRSQSSYEQYF. The CDR3 DNA follows: TGTGCCAGTCGGAGGAGTCAAAGCTCCTACGAGCAGTACTTC.

This clonotype occurred many times. The rearrangement links TRBV24-1 to TRBJ1-1; 9 bases map to TRBD1. In germline, CDR1 is KGHDR, CDR2 SFDVKD. V shed 7 bases, J shed 0 bases, and the junction held 14 bases outside the gene matches. This CDR3 is built from 18 residues. CDR3: CATSHPDRGRGVNTEAFF. The CDR3 coding sequence is TGTGCCACCAGCCACCCGGACAGGGGCCGAGGGGTGAACACTGAAGCTTTCTTT.

Remarks on this clonotype: A read error may explain this, as a much larger clone is one base away. This chain connects TRBV6-2 or TRBV6-3 to TRBJ1-2; D possibly corresponds to TRBD1 (5 bases). CDR3 length equals 15 residues. Germline CDR1 is MNHEY and CDR2 is SVGEGT. Trimming took 0 bases from V and 4 from J, leaving 12 bases between them. The CDR3 protein is CASSYSPGQSYGYTF. The CDR3 nucleotides read TGTGCCAGCAGTTACTCGCCGGGGCAGTCCTATGGCTACACCTTC.

This clonotype was detected many times. This chain joins TRBV30 and TRBJ2-7; perhaps TRBD1 as D (6 bases). V was clipped by 1 base and J by 7 bases, with 14 bases between them. Germline CDR1 is GTSNPN and CDR2 is SVGIG (reference sequence). CDR3 size: 13 residues. CDR3 protein: CAWSGGRGREQYF. In DNA form, the CDR3 reads TGTGCCTGGAGTGGAGGCAGGGGAAGAGAGCAGTACTTC.

Of note for this clonotype: Given a much more abundant clone one base away, this may be a read error. The chain is built from TRBV5-1 and TRBJ1-6; a possible D gene is TRBD1 (5 bases). The V and J ends lost 7 bases and 5 bases respectively, with 10 bases between them. The CDR3 sequence is 13 residues long. CDR1 SGHRS and CDR2 YFSETQ come from the germline V gene. The CDR3 here is CASYQGDNSPLHF. Written as DNA, the CDR3 is TGCGCCAGCTACCAAGGGGATAATTCACCCCTCCACTTT.

This clonotype occurred many times. The chain uses TRBV11-2 and TRBJ2-5, with 9 bases lining up with TRBD1. The CDR3 runs 16 residues. Trimming at V came to 5 bases and at J to 2 bases, leaving 9 bases not matched to a gene. Germline V gene lookup returns CDR1 SGHAT and CDR2 FQNNGV. CDR3 region: CASSRGQGKWQETQYF. DNA for the CDR3: TGTGCCAGCAGCCGCGGACAGGGGAAATGGCAAGAGACCCAGTACTTC.

As to this clonotype: It may be a read error: a sequence one base away is much more abundant. The chain is built from TRBV9 and TRBJ1-2; D uncertain. V lost 7 bases and J 2 bases, leaving 15 bases between the germline ends. CDR1 SGDLS and CDR2 YYNGEE come from the germline V gene. This CDR3 is 14 amino acids long. The CDR3 DNA is TGTGCCAGCGGCGCTCGACGGGAAAACTATGGCTACACCTTC. It encodes CASGARRENYGYTF.